This T cell receptor (beta chain) comes out of a study of glioma-infiltrating T cells after dendritic cell vaccination. Study background: Treatment, given 2003 to 2012, was autologous tumor lysate-pulsed dendritic cell vaccination. General study results and limits: Patients with more pretreatment TILs had longer time to progression and survival.

This clone was observed a handful of times. Its specificity is not known. The ends were cut back, 0 bases at V and 6 bases at J, with 11 bases in the middle. This CDR3 has 13 amino acids. The germline gives CDR1 GTSNPN, CDR2 SVGIG (reference sequence). The PCR used 60 V beta and 13 J beta primers. TCRdb keeps only in-frame clones here, not all; method: immunoSEQ multiplex PCR. The sample lists about 87,000 clones, roughly 90% seen once, with 3.2% in the top ten. Sequencing was performed on blood, taken before dendritic cell vaccination. V gene TRBV30 combines with J gene TRBJ1-2; D may be TRBD1 (6 bases). This clonotype originated in a human donor with glioblastoma. The CDR3 region is CAWSVQGTNGYTF. The CDR3 bases are TGTGCCTGGAGTGTCCAGGGGACTAATGGCTACACCTTC.